Sequencing of this T cell receptor beta chain was carried out in a study of blood T cell repertoires in COVID-19. Study as a whole: Sources were T cells, B-cell-depleted T cells, or PBMCs; the material itself was cDNA or gDNA.

CDR3 size: 15 residues. The germline V gene has CDR1 MNHEY and CDR2 SVGEGT. V lost 0 bases to trimming and J lost 2 bases; unmatched junction nucleotides: 4. Per the authors' pipeline: The authors estimated nucleated cell counts from reference gene primer amplification. Here immunoSEQ multiplex PCR was the method, and the copy in TCRdb shows in-frame clones only, minus some. V, J and clone size were drawn from that table, and D and trimming were deduced from the DNA. The sample has 25,000 to 30,000 clones; 87% are singletons. The sequencing input was peripheral blood. The chain has TRBV6-2 or TRBV6-3 and TRBJ2-7, with 7 bases fitting TRBD1. This TCR came from a human donor in a cohort sampled during active COVID-19. Written as DNA, the CDR3 is TGTGCCAGCAGTTACTCGGGACAGCTACCCTACGAGCAGTACTTC. Its protein is CASSYSGQLPYEQYF.